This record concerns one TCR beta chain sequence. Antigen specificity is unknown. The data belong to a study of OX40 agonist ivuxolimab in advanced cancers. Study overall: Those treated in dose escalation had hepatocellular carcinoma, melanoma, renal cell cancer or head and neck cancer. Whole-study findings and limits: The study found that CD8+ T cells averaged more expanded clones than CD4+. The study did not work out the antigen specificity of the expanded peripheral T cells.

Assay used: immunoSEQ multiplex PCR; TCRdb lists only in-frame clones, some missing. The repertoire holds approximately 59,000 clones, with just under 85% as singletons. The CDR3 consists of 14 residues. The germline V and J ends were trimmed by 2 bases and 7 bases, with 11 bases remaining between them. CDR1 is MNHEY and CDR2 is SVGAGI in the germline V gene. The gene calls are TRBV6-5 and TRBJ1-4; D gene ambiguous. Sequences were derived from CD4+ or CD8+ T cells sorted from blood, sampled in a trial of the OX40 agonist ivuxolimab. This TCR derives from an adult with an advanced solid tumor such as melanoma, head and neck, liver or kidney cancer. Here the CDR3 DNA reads TGTGCCAGCAGTTACGGCCAGTTTAGTGAAAAACTGTTTTTT. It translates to CASSYGQFSEKLFF.